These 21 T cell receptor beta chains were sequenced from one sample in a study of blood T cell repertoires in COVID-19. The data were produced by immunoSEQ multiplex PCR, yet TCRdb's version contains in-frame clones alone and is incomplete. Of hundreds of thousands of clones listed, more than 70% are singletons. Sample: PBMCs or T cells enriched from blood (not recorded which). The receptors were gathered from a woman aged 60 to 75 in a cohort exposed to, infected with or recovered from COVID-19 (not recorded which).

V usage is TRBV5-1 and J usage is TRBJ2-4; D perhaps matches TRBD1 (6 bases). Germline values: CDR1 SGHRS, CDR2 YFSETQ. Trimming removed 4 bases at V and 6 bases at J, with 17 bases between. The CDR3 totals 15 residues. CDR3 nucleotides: TGCGCCAGCAGCCCGGGTCCAACCAGGGGAAACATTCAGTACTTC. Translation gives CASSPGPTRGNIQYF.

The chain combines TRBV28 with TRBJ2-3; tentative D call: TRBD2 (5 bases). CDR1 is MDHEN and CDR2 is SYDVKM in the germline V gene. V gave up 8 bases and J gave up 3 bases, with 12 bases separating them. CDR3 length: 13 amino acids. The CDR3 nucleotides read TGTGCCAGCCTGGGAGTTCTGACAGATACGCAGTATTTT. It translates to CASLGVLTDTQYF.

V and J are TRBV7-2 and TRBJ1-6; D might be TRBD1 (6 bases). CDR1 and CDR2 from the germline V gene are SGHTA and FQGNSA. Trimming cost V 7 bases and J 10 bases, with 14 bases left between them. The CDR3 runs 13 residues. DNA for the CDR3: TGTGCCAGCACTTACAGGGAGAACTCACCCCTCCACTTT. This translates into CASTYRENSPLHF.

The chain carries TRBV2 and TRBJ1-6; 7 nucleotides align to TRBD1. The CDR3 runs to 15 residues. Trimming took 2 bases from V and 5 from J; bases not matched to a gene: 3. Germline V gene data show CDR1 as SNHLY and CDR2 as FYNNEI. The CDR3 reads CASSEQGTDNSPLHF. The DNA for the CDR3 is TGTGCCAGCAGTGAACAGGGGACAGATAATTCACCCCTCCACTTT.

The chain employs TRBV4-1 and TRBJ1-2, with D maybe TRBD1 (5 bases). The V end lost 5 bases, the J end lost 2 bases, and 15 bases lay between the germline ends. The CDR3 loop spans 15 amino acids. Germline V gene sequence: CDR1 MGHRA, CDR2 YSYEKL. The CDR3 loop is CASSYGEGPNYGYTF. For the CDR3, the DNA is TGCGCCAGCAGCTACGGGGAGGGGCCGAACTATGGCTACACCTTC.

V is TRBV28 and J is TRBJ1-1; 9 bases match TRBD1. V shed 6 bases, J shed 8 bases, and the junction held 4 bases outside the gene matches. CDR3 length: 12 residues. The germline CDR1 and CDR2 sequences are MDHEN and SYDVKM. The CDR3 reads CASSSGTGEAFF. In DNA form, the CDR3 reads TGTGCCAGCAGCTCCGGGACAGGGGAAGCTTTCTTT.

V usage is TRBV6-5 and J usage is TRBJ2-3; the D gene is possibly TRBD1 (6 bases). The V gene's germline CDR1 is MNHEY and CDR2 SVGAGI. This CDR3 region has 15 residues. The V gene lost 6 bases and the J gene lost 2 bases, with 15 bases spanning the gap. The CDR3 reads CASRLLGQYTDTQYF. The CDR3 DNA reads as TGTGCCAGCAGACTACTCGGACAGTACACAGATACGCAGTATTTT.

CDR3 amino acids: CASSQNRVISQPQHF. The CDR3 DNA sequence: TGTGCCAGCAGCCAGAACAGGGTGATTAGTCAGCCCCAGCATTTT. This chain connects TRBV6-2 or TRBV6-3 to TRBJ1-5, with D perhaps matching TRBD1 (6 bases). The CDR3 loop spans 15 amino acids. Germline V gene data show CDR1 as MNHEY and CDR2 as SVGEGT. With 6 bases removed from V and 6 bases from J, the gap between germline ends came to 18 bases.

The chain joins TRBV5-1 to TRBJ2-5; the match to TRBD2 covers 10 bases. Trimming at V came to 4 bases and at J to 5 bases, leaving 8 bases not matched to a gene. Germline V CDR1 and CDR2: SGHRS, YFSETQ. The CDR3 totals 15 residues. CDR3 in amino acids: CASSPLAGGVETQYF. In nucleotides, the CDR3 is TGCGCCAGCAGCCCCTTAGCGGGAGGCGTGGAGACCCAGTACTTC.

In nucleotides, the CDR3 is TGTGCCAGCACCCCTGGGTCTTACCTGACAGGCTTAAATCAGCCCCAGCATTTT. This encodes CASTPGSYLTGLNQPQHF. The chain couples TRBV27 to TRBJ1-5, with D perhaps matching TRBD1 (6 bases). Per the germline V gene, CDR1 is MNHEY and CDR2 is SMNVEV (reference sequence). This CDR3 comprises 18 residues. Trimming took off 7 bases at V and 4 bases at J, with 26 bases between the two ends.

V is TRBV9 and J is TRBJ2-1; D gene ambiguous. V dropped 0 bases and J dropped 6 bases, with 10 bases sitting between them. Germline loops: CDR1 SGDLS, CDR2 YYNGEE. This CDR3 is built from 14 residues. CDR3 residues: CASSVGAPSNEQFF. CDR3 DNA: TGTGCCAGCAGCGTAGGAGCCCCAAGCAATGAGCAGTTCTTC.

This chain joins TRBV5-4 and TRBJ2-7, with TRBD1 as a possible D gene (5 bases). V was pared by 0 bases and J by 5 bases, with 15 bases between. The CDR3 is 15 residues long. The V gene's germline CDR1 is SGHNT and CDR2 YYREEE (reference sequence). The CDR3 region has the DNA TGTGCCAGCAGCTTGGAACGGCGGCAGGGTAACGAGCAGTACTTC. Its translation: CASSLERRQGNEQYF. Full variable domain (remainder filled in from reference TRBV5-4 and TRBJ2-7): ETGVTQSPTHLIKTRGQQVTLRCSSQSGHNTVSWYQQALGQGPQFIFQYYREEENGRGNFPPRFSGLQFPNYSSELNVNALELDDSALYLCASSLERRQGNEQYFGPGTRLTVT.

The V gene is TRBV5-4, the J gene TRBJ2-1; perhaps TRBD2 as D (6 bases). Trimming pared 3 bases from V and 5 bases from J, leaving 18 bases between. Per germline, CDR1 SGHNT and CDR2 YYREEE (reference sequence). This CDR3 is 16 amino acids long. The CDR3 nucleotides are TGTGCCAGCAGCTCCACACGGGAGTGGTCTAACAATGAGCAGTTCTTC. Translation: CASSSTREWSNNEQFF.

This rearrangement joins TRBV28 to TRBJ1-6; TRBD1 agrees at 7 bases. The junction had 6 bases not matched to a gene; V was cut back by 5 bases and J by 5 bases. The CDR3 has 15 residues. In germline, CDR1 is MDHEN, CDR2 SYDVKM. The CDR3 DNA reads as TGTGCCAGCAGTCCGCGGACAGGAAATAATTCACCCCTCCACTTT. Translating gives CASSPRTGNNSPLHF.

The CDR3 DNA reads as TGTGCCAGCAGCTTAACGGGACTAGCGGGAATTAAGGGGGCAGATACGCAGTATTTT. The encoded protein is CASSLTGLAGIKGADTQYF. This chain links TRBV7-8 with TRBJ2-3, with TRBD2 matching over 13 bases. Losses at the gene ends were 2 bases for V and 4 bases for J; bases not matched to a gene: 12. The CDR3 is made up of 19 amino acids. Germline V CDR1 and CDR2: SGHVS, FQNEAQ.

The CDR3 nucleotides are TGTGCCAGCAGATCAACCGGGACAGGACTTAACTATGGCTACACCTTC. It codes for CASRSTGTGLNYGYTF. This chain connects TRBV7-2 to TRBJ1-2, with 8 nucleotides matching TRBD1. CDR1 SGHTA and CDR2 FQGNSA come from the germline V gene. The J segment lost 1 base and the V segment lost 6 bases, leaving 10 bases of the junction unmatched. This CDR3 has 16 residues.

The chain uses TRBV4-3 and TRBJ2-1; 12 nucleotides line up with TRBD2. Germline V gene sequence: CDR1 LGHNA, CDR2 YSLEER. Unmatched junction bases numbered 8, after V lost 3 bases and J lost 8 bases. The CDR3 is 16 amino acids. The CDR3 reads CASSQNLAGGPYEQFF. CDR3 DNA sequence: TGCGCCAGCAGCCAGAACCTAGCGGGAGGGCCGTATGAGCAGTTCTTC.

The CDR3 bases are TGTGCCAGCTCACTTGGGACCTCCGACAGGACAGCTTTCTTT. Its translation: CASSLGTSDRTAFF. This rearrangement joins TRBV18 to TRBJ1-1; D is possibly TRBD1 (6 bases). This CDR3 is 14 amino acids long. V lost 4 bases and J 10 bases, leaving 19 bases between the germline ends. CDR1 is KGHSH, CDR2 LQKENI, per germline.

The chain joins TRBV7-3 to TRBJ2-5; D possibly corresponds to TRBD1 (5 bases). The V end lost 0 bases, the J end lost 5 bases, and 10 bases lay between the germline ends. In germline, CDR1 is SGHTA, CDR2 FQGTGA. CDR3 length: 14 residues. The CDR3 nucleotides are TGTGCCAGCAGCTTAACCAGGGATGGGGAGACCCAGTACTTC. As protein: CASSLTRDGETQYF. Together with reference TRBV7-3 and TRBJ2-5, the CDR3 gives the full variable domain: GAGVSQTPSNKVTEKGKYVELRCDPISGHTALYWYRQSLGQGPEFLIYFQGTGAADDSGLPNDRFFAVRPEGSVSTLKIQRTERGDSAVYLCASSLTRDGETQYFGPGTRLLVL.

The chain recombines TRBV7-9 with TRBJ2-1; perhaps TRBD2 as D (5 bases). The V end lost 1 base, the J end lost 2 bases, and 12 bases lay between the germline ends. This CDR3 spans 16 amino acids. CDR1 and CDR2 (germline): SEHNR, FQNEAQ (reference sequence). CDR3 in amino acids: CASSLGAGITYNEQFF. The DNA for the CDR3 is TGTGCCAGCAGCTTAGGCGCGGGTATAACCTACAATGAGCAGTTCTTC.

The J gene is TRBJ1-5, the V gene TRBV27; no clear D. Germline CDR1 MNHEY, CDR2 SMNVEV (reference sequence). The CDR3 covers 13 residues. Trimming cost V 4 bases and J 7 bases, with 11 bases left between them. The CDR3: CASSSGRKQPQHF. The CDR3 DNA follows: TGTGCCAGCAGTTCCGGTCGAAAGCAGCCCCAGCATTTT.